The source of this T cell receptor (beta chain) is a study of blood T cell repertoires in COVID-19. Study as a whole: Samples of COVID-19 (acute and convalescent) were obtained from the United States, Italy and Spain. The cDNA or gDNA used as material had been derived from T cells, B-cell-depleted T cells, or PBMCs.

Germline CDR1 reads SGHRS; CDR2 reads YFSETQ. V lost 0 bases to trimming and J lost 7 bases, with 11 bases between them. This CDR3 region has 15 residues. Original processing notes: Estimation of nucleated cell counts relied on the amplification of reference gene primers. Assay: immunoSEQ multiplex PCR; the TCRdb copy retains only in-frame clones and omits some. D and trimming come from the DNA, and the V and J calls and clone size come from that table. The data hold approximately 50,000 clones, with around 80% observed a single time. The clonotype was recovered from a man aged 70 or older with acute or convalescent COVID-19. Sequencing was done on a sample of peripheral blood. This chain uses TRBV5-1 with TRBJ1-6; D is possibly TRBD1 (6 bases). Written as DNA, the CDR3 is TGCGCCAGCAGCTTGGGTCCAGGGGAAAATTCACCCCTCCACTTT. Translation: CASSLGPGENSPLHF. The complete variable domain, with remaining parts taken from reference TRBV5-1 and TRBJ1-6, reads KAGVTQTPRYLIKTRGQQVTLSCSPISGHRSVSWYQQTPGQGLQFLFEYFSETQRNKGNFPGRFSGRQFSNSRSEMNVSTLELGDSALYLCASSLGPGENSPLHFGNGTRLTVT.